This record looks at one TCR beta chain sequence and its context. Sequenced by immunoSEQ multiplex PCR; TCRdb stores in-frame clones only, minus some. The sample contains approximately 110,000 clones, about 88% of which appear only once. Germline V gives CDR1 SGHDN, CDR2 FVKESK. CDR3 length: 14 residues. V lost 4 bases to trimming and J lost 10 bases, with 14 bases between them. This record comes from a study of T cell responses to AZD1222 COVID-19 vaccine. The rearrangement joins TRBV14 to TRBJ1-6; TRBD1 might be the D (6 bases). Source: peripheral blood, taken on day 0 of AZD1222 vaccination. The receptor comes from an adult in good health. CDR3 sequence reads: CASSRGQGRSPLHF. The CDR3 coding sequence is TGTGCCAGCAGCCGCGGGCAGGGGAGGTCACCCCTCCACTTT. Drawing the rest from reference TRBV14 and TRBJ1-6, the complete variable domain is EAGVTQFPSHSVIEKGQTVTLRCDPISGHDNLYWYRRVMGKEIKFLLHFVKESKQDESGMPNNRFLAERTGGTYSTLKVQPAELEDSGVYFCASSRGQGRSPLHFGNGTRLTVT.